The subject of this entry is one T cell receptor (beta chain). The sample originates from a study of identifying expanded T cells in peripheral blood. Clones were sequenced by immunoSEQ multiplex PCR, and TCRdb holds only the in-frame ones, with some missing. The sample lists over 90,000 clones, around 90% occurring once. V shed 4 bases and J shed 6 bases, with 15 bases lying between them. The CDR3 has 14 residues. Germline values: CDR1 SGHRS, CDR2 YFSETQ. The TCR originated in a person aged 18-69 years in good health. This chain links TRBV5-1 with TRBJ2-3; tentatively, D is TRBD2 (5 bases). The sample comprised blood. In DNA form, the CDR3 reads TGCGCCAGCAGCCTAGCTAGCCCTGTCGATACGCAGTATTTT. It encodes CASSLASPVDTQYF.